This T cell receptor (beta chain) was documented in a study of blood T cell repertoires in COVID-19. The overall study: The United States, Italy and Spain were the sources of the acute and convalescent COVID-19 samples. T cells, B-cell-depleted T cells, or PBMCs provided the cDNA or gDNA that served as material.

Original methodology: Reference gene primer amplification in the assay estimated nucleated cell counts. The data were produced by immunoSEQ multiplex PCR, yet TCRdb's version contains in-frame clones alone and is incomplete. V and J calls and clone size are as listed in that table; D and trimming were resolved from the DNA. The data show roughly 200,000 clones, with more than 75% seen just once and 5.5% to 7% held by the top ten. The CDR3 consists of 14 residues. V gave up 6 bases and J gave up 4 bases, with 15 bases separating them. Germline V CDR1 and CDR2: MNHEY, SVGAGI. This clonotype was obtained from a man aged 40-50 years with active or convalescent COVID-19. The chain employs TRBV6-5 and TRBJ1-2, with D maybe TRBD1 (6 bases). Material for sequencing was peripheral blood. This CDR3 is CASSGQGLLYGYTF. CDR3 in DNA: TGTGCCAGCAGCGGGCAGGGGTTACTCTATGGCTACACCTTC.